This T cell receptor (beta chain) was found in a study of radiation and T cells in renal cell carcinoma. Findings and caveats of the study: In blood, top tumor clones expanded by 2 weeks, shrinking by 4.

Time point specified: blood 4 weeks post-SBRT, at nephrectomy. Described treatment: 15 Gy SBRT to primary tumor, nephrectomy 4 weeks later. Nephrectomy followed 15 Gy stereotactic body radiation by 4 weeks. Serial blood draws occurred at baseline and 2 and 4 weeks post-SBRT. Clear cell pathology was present in this patient's renal cell carcinoma. Method: immunoSEQ multiplex PCR; TCRdb's copy keeps in-frame clones and lacks some. The table records around 180,000 clones, about 85% of them present only once. CDR3 length: 14 residues. Trimming stripped 3 bases from V and 1 base from J, with 10 bases between. Germline CDR1 SGHRS, CDR2 YFSETQ. On this clone: Its target is not known.

The clonotype was recovered from a woman aged 45-59 years with renal cell carcinoma. This sequence joins TRBV5-1 and TRBJ1-1, with D unresolved. The starting material was blood, obtained from a patient whose treatment included radiotherapy and nephrectomy. CDR3 sequence (DNA): TGCGCCAGCAGCTATGGGGAATGGAACACTGAAGCTTTCTTT. Protein sequence: CASSYGEWNTEAFF.